The T cell receptor (beta chain) under discussion was sequenced for a study of cytotoxic CD8 clonotypes in ibrutinib-treated CLL. Study-wide context: Investigators reported roughly 24 partial and 2 complete responses; after median around 63 months, about 15 patients remained remitted and some twelve progressed.

Trimming stripped 1 base from V and 1 base from J, with 7 bases between. Per the germline V gene, CDR1 is SGHDN and CDR2 is FVKESK. The CDR3 runs to 14 residues. Assay used: immunoSEQ multiplex PCR; TCRdb lists only in-frame clones, some missing. Of around 33,000 clones in the sample, over 45% were seen once. This clone came up a few times. The sequencing used PBMCs, collected before ibrutinib treatment. The V and J genes are TRBV14 and TRBJ1-1; D unresolved. The TCR sequence derives from a human donor with chronic lymphocytic leukemia. The CDR3 sequence: CASSQGARNTEAFF. For the CDR3, the DNA is TGTGCCAGCAGCCAAGGTGCTAGGAACACTGAAGCTTTCTTT.